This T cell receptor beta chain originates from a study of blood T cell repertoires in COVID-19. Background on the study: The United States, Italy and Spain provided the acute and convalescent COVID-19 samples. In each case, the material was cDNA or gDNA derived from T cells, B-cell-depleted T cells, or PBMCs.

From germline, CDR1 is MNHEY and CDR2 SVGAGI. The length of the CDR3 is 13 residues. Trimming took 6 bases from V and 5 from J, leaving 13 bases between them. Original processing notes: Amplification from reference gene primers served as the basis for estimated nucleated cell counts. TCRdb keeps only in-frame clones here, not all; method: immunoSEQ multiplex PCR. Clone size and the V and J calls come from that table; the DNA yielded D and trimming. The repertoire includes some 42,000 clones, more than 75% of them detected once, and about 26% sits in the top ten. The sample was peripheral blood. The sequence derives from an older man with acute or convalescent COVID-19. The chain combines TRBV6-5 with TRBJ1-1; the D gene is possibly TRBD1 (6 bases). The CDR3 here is CASRKQGRTEAFF. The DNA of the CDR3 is TGTGCCAGCAGAAAACAGGGTCGGACTGAAGCTTTCTTT.